This T cell receptor beta chain was sequenced in a study of regulatory T cells in long-lasting Graves disease. For the study at large: A definition of persistent Graves' disease required over 5 years of antithyroid drugs plus positive TSH receptor antibodies.

With regard to this clonotype: Its matching antigen is unknown.

Overall study findings and caveats: Persistent disease favored TRBV28, TRBJ1-2 and TRBJ2-5.

With iRepertoire HTBI primers and Arm-PCR of CDR3 regions, TCR beta libraries were built. TCRdb re-analysed the multiplex PCR reads in MiXCR, keeping a single row per CDR3 protein. The top ten clones hold roughly a quarter of a sample with some 450,000 distinct CDR3 sequences, 23% of them seen once. This CDR3 region has 15 residues. From germline, CDR1 is DFQATT and CDR2 SNEGSKA (reference sequence). After removal of 0 bases from V and 2 bases from J, the junction contained 5 bases not matched to a gene. Time point noted: persistent/refractory GD, antithyroid drugs over 5 years with positive TRAb. From RNA extracted from PBMCs, the TCR library was made. American Thyroid Association guidelines defined how Graves' disease was diagnosed. As a group, patients came from one endocrinology department in Xi'an, China.

The sequenced sample was peripheral blood mononuclear cells (PBMCs), obtained when the disease was refractory, from a patient treated with antithyroid drugs. The sequence derives from a female donor with Graves disease. The chain employs TRBV20-1 and TRBJ2-7, with TRBD1 matching 9 bases. The CDR3 reads CSARDTGQGPYEQYF. The CDR3 DNA is TGCAGTGCTAGAGATACGGGACAGGGACCCTACGAGCAGTACTTC.